Shown below are 10 T cell receptor beta chains from a single sample sequenced in a study of cytomegalovirus exposure and HLA in healthy donors. Primers included in the PCR were 60 Vbeta and 13 Jbeta primers. Measured with immunoSEQ multiplex PCR; TCRdb has only the in-frame clones, and not every one. The table records approximately 100,000 clones, around 80% of them present only once. Input material: PBMCs. The receptors come from a man aged 55 to 70 in good health and CMV-seropositive.

As for this clone: A junction boundary mismatches the germline segment, possibly from a read error. Other DNA sequences within the sample encode an identical CDR3. The chain combines TRBV7-8 with TRBJ2-7; 7 bases map to TRBD2. The CDR3 is made up of 15 amino acids. The germline CDR1 and CDR2 sequences are SGHVS and FQNEAQ. In nucleotides, the CDR3 is TGTGCCAGCAGAGCGTTTCTAGCGGAAAACTACGAGCAGTACTTT. Translated, it gives CASRAFLAENYEQYF.

This chain links TRBV2 with TRBJ2-5; 11 bases are shared with TRBD1. The CDR3 consists of 16 residues. Looked up from germline, CDR1 is SNHLY and CDR2 is FYNNEI. Trimming at V came to 4 bases and at J to 2 bases, leaving 6 bases not matched to a gene. The CDR3 region is CASSGGQGVRQETQYF. In DNA form, the CDR3 reads TGTGCCAGCAGTGGGGGACAGGGGGTCAGGCAAGAGACCCAGTACTTC.

This chain uses TRBV10-3 with TRBJ1-1; D unclear. This CDR3 contains 11 residues. Trimming shortened V by 4 bases and J by 7 bases, and 7 bases separated the two germline ends. From germline, CDR1 is ENHRY and CDR2 SYGVKD. The CDR3 loop is CAISAGDEAFF. Here the CDR3 DNA reads TGTGCCATCAGTGCCGGGGATGAAGCTTTCTTT.

This rearrangement joins TRBV9 to TRBJ2-7; tentatively, D is TRBD1 (5 bases). Trimming took 0 bases from V and 6 from J, leaving 10 bases between them. In germline, CDR1 is SGDLS, CDR2 YYNGEE. The CDR3 sequence is 13 residues long. The CDR3 reads CASSVALRAEQYF. The CDR3 DNA follows: TGTGCCAGCAGCGTAGCTCTCAGGGCCGAGCAGTACTTC.

This chain uses TRBV28 with TRBJ1-4; TRBD1 matches 10 bases. The CDR3 loop spans 15 amino acids. V shed 6 bases and J 8 bases; nucleotides not matched to a gene: 9. CDR1 is MDHEN and CDR2 is SYDVKM in the germline V gene. Here the CDR3 DNA reads TGTGCCAGCAGACCTTCCGGGACAGGGGTAGAAAAACTGTTTTTT. Translation: CASRPSGTGVEKLFF.

Comments on this clone: Its ends do not fully match the called genes, so a read error is possible. The gene calls are TRBV7-3 and TRBJ1-1; D is unclear. The germline V gene encodes CDR1 SGHTA and CDR2 FQGTGA. The length of the CDR3 is 13 residues. This CDR3 reads CSSSLHPGTEAFF. CDR3 DNA: TGTTCCAGCAGCCTCCATCCGGGAACTGAAGCTTTCTTT.

The V gene is TRBV10-3, the J gene TRBJ1-5, with 7 bases that match TRBD1. This CDR3 region has 15 residues. J was trimmed by 5 bases and V by 5 bases; bases with no gene match: 9. The germline gives CDR1 ENHRY, CDR2 SYGVKD. CDR3 residues: CAISTTGLVYQPQHF. The DNA for the CDR3 is TGTGCCATCAGTACGACAGGGCTGGTTTATCAGCCCCAGCATTTT.

The rearrangement links TRBV5-1 to TRBJ1-1; weak D call: TRBD1 (6 bases). CDR1 is SGHRS and CDR2 is YFSETQ in the germline V gene. The CDR3 spans 16 residues. V lost 4 bases and J 1 base, leaving 17 bases between the germline ends. CDR3 region: CASSPGTRGANTEAFF. CDR3 nucleotide sequence: TGCGCCAGCAGCCCCGGGACAAGAGGTGCGAACACTGAAGCTTTCTTT. The whole variable domain, filled in from reference TRBV5-1 and TRBJ1-1, reads KAGVTQTPRYLIKTRGQQVTLSCSPISGHRSVSWYQQTPGQGLQFLFEYFSETQRNKGNFPGRFSGRQFSNSRSEMNVSTLELGDSALYLCASSPGTRGANTEAFFGQGTRLTVV.

This clone turned up a few times. The genes are TRBV11-2 and TRBJ1-3; the match to TRBD1 covers 7 bases. CDR1 and CDR2 from the germline V gene are SGHAT and FQNNGV. Trimming took 5 bases from V and 0 from J; bases not matched to a gene: 10. CDR3 length: 17 amino acids. The CDR3 DNA reads as TGTGCCAGCAGCCATTGGGGGGACAGAAGCTCTGGAAACACCATATATTTT. Translation: CASSHWGDRSSGNTIYF.

V is TRBV18 and J is TRBJ1-6; weak D call: TRBD1 (6 bases). Germline assignment: CDR1 KGHSH and CDR2 LQKENI. V was trimmed by 3 bases and J by 6 bases, leaving 12 bases between them. The CDR3 is made up of 15 amino acids. CDR3 DNA sequence: TGTGCCAGCTCACCGAAACAGGGATTTAATTCACCCCTCCACTTT. Protein: CASSPKQGFNSPLHF.